These 29 T cell receptor beta chains originate from one sample sequenced in a study of cytomegalovirus exposure and HLA in healthy donors. Assay used: immunoSEQ multiplex PCR; TCRdb lists only in-frame clones, some missing. The sample lists about 120,000 clones, 85% to 90% occurring once. Sequencing was performed on PBMCs. These receptors all stem from a woman aged 18-30 years in good health and CMV-seropositive.

The V call is TRBV9, the J call TRBJ1-2; D is unresolved. CDR1 and CDR2 from the germline V gene are SGDLS and YYNGEE. The CDR3 sequence is 16 residues long. V was cut by 3 bases and J by 4 bases, with 19 bases left in between. CDR3 sequence reads: CASSARGQSNVYGYTF. CDR3 coding DNA: TGTGCCAGCAGCGCCCGAGGGCAGAGTAATGTCTATGGCTACACCTTC.

The sample holds one count of this clone. The chain carries TRBV7-2 and TRBJ2-7; 11 positions match TRBD2. Germline trimming cut 1 base from V and 6 bases from J; bases unmatched to any gene: 11. CDR1 and CDR2 from the germline V gene are SGHTA and FQGNSA. CDR3 length: 17 amino acids. The CDR3, as DNA: TGTGCCAGCAGCTTAGGAAGGACTAGCGGGCTAGGCGGCGAGCAGTACTTC. It yields the protein CASSLGRTSGLGGEQYF.

The chain recombines TRBV6-1 with TRBJ1-5; D is undetermined. The CDR3 runs 20 residues. Trimming stripped 3 bases from V and 0 bases from J, with 24 bases between. Per the germline V gene, CDR1 is MNHNS and CDR2 is SASEGT. The CDR3 nucleotides read TGTGCCAGCAGTGATTCGTGGCCGGGGATGGGGAAGTTTAGCAATCAGCCCCAGCATTTT. This codes for CASSDSWPGMGKFSNQPQHF.

The chain has TRBV6-6 and TRBJ2-7; the match to TRBD2 covers 10 bases. Germline CDR1 reads MNHNY; CDR2 reads SVGAGI (reference sequence). The CDR3 sequence is 14 residues long. The ends lost 5 bases at V and 2 bases at J; junction bases unmatched: 3. CDR3 protein: CASSRTSGTYEQYF. CDR3 nucleotides: TGTGCCAGCAGTCGTACTAGCGGGACCTACGAGCAGTACTTC.

This clone was found once. The rearrangement joins TRBV2 to TRBJ2-7; 7 bases line up with TRBD2. The CDR3 totals 13 residues. Germline-derived CDR1 and CDR2 are SNHLY and FYNNEI. V lost 11 bases and J lost 3; bases outside the gene matches: 10. The CDR3 nucleotides read TGTGCCGGCCGCGGGGCGGGGGACTACGAGCAGTACTTC. Its protein product is CAGRGAGDYEQYF.

This sequence joins TRBV18 and TRBJ2-1; TRBD1 matches 8 bases. This CDR3 spans 17 amino acids. Germline CDR1 KGHSH, CDR2 LQKENI. The V and J ends lost 1 base and 4 bases, in that order; junction bases with no gene match: 9. As DNA, the CDR3 is TGTGCCAGCTCACCACTGGCCGGGACAGGCGCGTACAATGAGCAGTTCTTC. Translated: CASSPLAGTGAYNEQFF. The variable domain in full, completed from reference TRBV18 and TRBJ2-1, reads NAGVMQNPRHLVRRRGQEARLRCSPMKGHSHVYWYRQLPEEGLKFMVYLQKENIIDESGMPKERFSAEFPKEGPSILRIQQVVRGDSAAYFCASSPLAGTGAYNEQFFGPGTRLTVL.

This chain uses TRBV19 with TRBJ1-3; TRBD1 is a possible D gene (5 bases). Per the germline V gene, CDR1 is LNHDA and CDR2 is SQIVND (reference sequence). V lost 3 bases and J lost 4, with 16 bases in between. CDR3 length: 16 residues. Here the CDR3 reads CASSMQGTEMGNTIYF. CDR3 coding DNA: TGTGCCAGTAGTATGCAGGGTACAGAGATGGGAAACACCATATATTTT. The variable domain in full, completed from reference TRBV19 and TRBJ1-3, reads DGGITQSPKYLFRKEGQNVTLSCEQNLNHDAMYWYRQDPGQGLRLIYYSQIVNDFQKGDIAEGYSVSREKKESFPLTVTSAQKNPTAFYLCASSMQGTEMGNTIYFGEGSWLTVV.

In this sample, this clone turned up once. The chain combines TRBV4-2 with TRBJ2-2; a possible D gene is TRBD1 (6 bases). Germline V CDR1 and CDR2: LGHNA, YNFKEQ. The CDR3 loop spans 15 amino acids. V lost 0 bases and J lost 1, with 6 bases in between. The CDR3 DNA reads TGTGCCAGCAGCCAAGAACAGGGGAACACCGGGGAGCTGTTTTTT. It is translated as CASSQEQGNTGELFF.

This clone was found once. V and J are TRBV6-6 and TRBJ2-2, with 8 positions matching TRBD2. V lost 7 bases and J lost 7; bases outside the gene matches: 8. The germline CDR1 and CDR2 sequences are MNHNY and SVGAGI (reference sequence). The CDR3 totals 14 residues. The CDR3 sequence is CASTLGLEGGELFF. In nucleotides, the CDR3 is TGTGCCAGCACCTTGGGACTAGAGGGCGGGGAGCTGTTTTTT.

The chain combines TRBV2 with TRBJ2-3; 10 bases align to TRBD2. V lost 11 bases and J lost 1; bases outside the gene matches: 9. Germline V gene lookup returns CDR1 SNHLY and CDR2 FYNNEI. This CDR3 has 15 residues. Written as DNA, the CDR3 is TGTGCCTCACGAGGGGGGACTAGCGGCACAGATACGCAGTATTTT. Translating gives CASRGGTSGTDTQYF.

This chain connects TRBV18 to TRBJ2-1, with 8 bases matching TRBD2. V lost 5 bases, J lost 9 bases, and 12 bases stayed unmatched. Looked up from germline, CDR1 is KGHSH and CDR2 is LQKENI. The CDR3 totals 15 residues. In nucleotides, the CDR3 is TGTGCCAGCTCAAGAGAGCGCGGGAGGAGGAGTGAGCAGTTCTTC. It translates to CASSRERGRRSEQFF.

V gene TRBV5-1 combines with J gene TRBJ1-4; TRBD1 matches 7 bases. After removal of 1 base from V and 5 bases from J, the junction contained 5 bases not matched to a gene. The CDR3 runs 15 residues. Per germline, CDR1 SGHRS and CDR2 YFSETQ. The CDR3 sequence is CASSLTGQLNEKLFF. DNA for the CDR3: TGCGCCAGCAGCTTGACGGGACAGTTAAATGAAAAACTGTTTTTT.

This clone was counted a single time. The rearrangement links TRBV19 to TRBJ1-1; TRBD1 agrees at 7 bases. The J segment lost 1 base and the V segment lost 5 bases, leaving 10 bases of the junction unmatched. The CDR3 is made up of 16 amino acids. CDR1 LNHDA and CDR2 SQIVND come from the germline V gene (reference sequence). CDR3 loop: CASSSPGQYQNTEAFF. CDR3 DNA sequence: TGTGCCAGTAGTTCACCGGGACAGTACCAGAACACTGAAGCTTTCTTT.

V gene TRBV2 combines with J gene TRBJ2-7; 9 bases are shared with TRBD2. Germline CDR1 reads SNHLY; CDR2 reads FYNNEI. The V gene end was trimmed by 2 bases and the J gene end by 3 bases; junction bases not matched to a gene: 2. The CDR3 has 14 residues. The CDR3 here is CASSELREGYEQYF. The CDR3 DNA sequence: TGTGCCAGCAGTGAATTGCGGGAGGGCTACGAGCAGTACTTC. Variable domain in full (rest from reference TRBV2 and TRBJ2-7): EPEVTQTPSHQVTQMGQEVILRCVPISNHLYFYWYRQILGQKVEFLVSFYNNEISEKSEIFDDQFSVERPDGSNFTLKIRSTKLEDSAMYFCASSELREGYEQYFGPGTRLTVT.

This sequence joins TRBV5-1 and TRBJ1-1; 7 nucleotides agree with TRBD1. Germline V gene sequence: CDR1 SGHRS, CDR2 YFSETQ. With 4 bases clipped from V and 2 bases from J, the junction kept 14 bases outside the gene matches. The length of the CDR3 is 17 residues. Here the CDR3 reads CASSEPGQRYLNTEAFF. CDR3 nucleotide sequence: TGCGCCAGCAGCGAACCGGGACAGAGGTACCTAAACACTGAAGCTTTCTTT.

Written as DNA, the CDR3 is TGTGCCAGCAGCCCCCCGATACTCGGGGAGCTGTTTTTT. Translation gives CASSPPILGELFF. The chain employs TRBV4-2 and TRBJ2-2; no firm D call. Germline CDR1 and CDR2: LGHNA and YNFKEQ. V was clipped by 4 bases and J by 7 bases, with 10 bases between them. The CDR3 runs 13 residues.

CDR3 nucleotide sequence: TGTGCCAGCAGCTTAGCGTCGGGGAAAGAGACCCAGTACTTC. This encodes CASSLASGKETQYF. V gene TRBV7-2 combines with J gene TRBJ2-5, with D possibly being TRBD2 (5 bases). V dropped 0 bases and J dropped 3 bases, with 8 bases sitting between them. There are 14 residues in the CDR3. Germline lookup yields CDR1 SGHTA and CDR2 FQGNSA.

The CDR3 spells CATSREAGVSYEQYF. The CDR3 bases are TGTGCCACCAGCAGAGAAGCGGGGGTCTCCTACGAGCAGTACTTC. This chain joins TRBV15 and TRBJ2-7, with 8 bases identical to TRBD2. This CDR3 region has 15 residues. V lost 0 bases to trimming and J lost 0 bases; unmatched junction nucleotides: 1. Germline CDR1 and CDR2: LNHNV and YYDKDF (reference sequence).

The chain joins TRBV4-2 to TRBJ2-3; possibly TRBD1 for D (6 bases). Trimming removed 4 bases at V and 1 base at J, with 12 bases between. This CDR3 region has 15 residues. From germline, CDR1 is LGHNA and CDR2 YNFKEQ. In DNA, the CDR3 is TGTGCCAGCAGCCCCCAAGCAGGGGGCACAGATACGCAGTATTTT. This sequence encodes CASSPQAGGTDTQYF.

The rearrangement links TRBV7-9 to TRBJ1-1; D gene uncertain. The CDR3 extends over 14 amino acids. Trimming took off 1 base at V and 4 bases at J, with 10 bases between the two ends. The germline V gene has CDR1 SEHNR and CDR2 FQNEAQ (reference sequence). The CDR3 nucleotides read TGTGCCAGCAGCTTAGTTGCTGGCAGCACTGAAGCTTTCTTT. Protein: CASSLVAGSTEAFF. The full variable domain, its missing parts supplied by reference TRBV7-9 and TRBJ1-1, is DTGVSQNPRHKITKRGQNVTFRCDPISEHNRLYWYRQTLGQGPEFLTYFQNEAQLEKSRLLSDRFSAERPKGSFSTLEIQRTEQGDSAMYLCASSLVAGSTEAFFGQGTRLTVV.

J is TRBJ1-2 and V is TRBV5-1, with no clear D. Germline V lookup: CDR1 SGHRS, CDR2 YFSETQ. This CDR3 is built from 12 residues. V gave up 0 bases and J gave up 6 bases, with 6 bases separating them. This chain's CDR3 is CASSLEDNGYTF. CDR3 sequence (DNA): TGCGCCAGCAGCTTGGAAGACAATGGCTACACCTTC.

J is TRBJ1-6 and V is TRBV30; tentative D call: TRBD1 (5 bases). The V gene lost 3 bases and the J gene lost 3 bases, with 9 bases spanning the gap. The CDR3 is made up of 14 amino acids. The germline gives CDR1 GTSNPN, CDR2 SVGIG (reference sequence). CDR3 nucleotides: TGTGCCTGGAGGGGACTTAGCTATAATTCACCCCTCCACTTT. Translation gives CAWRGLSYNSPLHF.

The CDR3 DNA follows: TGTGCCAGCAGCTTAGCTAGGCTAGCGGGGGGTACTAGCACAGATACGCAGTATTTT. Its translation is CASSLARLAGGTSTDTQYF. The gene calls are TRBV7-8 and TRBJ2-3, with 11 bases identical to TRBD2. CDR3 length equals 19 residues. Unmatched junction bases numbered 8, after V lost 0 bases and J lost 0 bases. CDR1 and CDR2 (germline): SGHVS, FQNEAQ.

The gene calls are TRBV13 and TRBJ2-7; 11 nucleotides agree with TRBD2. V lost 5 bases to trimming and J lost 4 bases; unmatched junction nucleotides: 10. Germline V gives CDR1 PRHDT, CDR2 FYEKMQ (reference sequence). The CDR3 is 16 residues long. The CDR3 nucleotides are TGTGCCAGCAGCGCCCTAACTAGCGGGGGTGGGTACGAGCAGTACTTC. Its protein product is CASSALTSGGGYEQYF. The full variable domain, its missing parts supplied by reference TRBV13 and TRBJ2-7, is AAGVIQSPRHLIKEKRETATLKCYPIPRHDTVYWYQQGPGQDPQFLISFYEKMQSDKGSIPDRFSAQQFSDYHSELNMSSLELGDSALYFCASSALTSGGGYEQYFGPGTRLTVT.

For this clone: The junction departs from germline at one end; a sequencing error may be responsible. The chain links TRBV18 to TRBJ1-2; 9 bases map to TRBD1. From germline, CDR1 is KGHSH and CDR2 LQKENI. The CDR3 is 14 residues long. The CDR3 nucleotides are TGTGCCAGCTCGCCACCCGGGACAGGGTCTATCTACACCTTC. Amino acid sequence: CASSPPGTGSIYTF.

CDR3 sequence (DNA): TGCGCCAGCATGGGCGGGGGCGCGGTCCCGCTCCAAGAGACCCAGTACTTC. The encoded protein is CASMGGGAVPLQETQYF. The genes are TRBV5-1 and TRBJ2-5; tentative D call: TRBD2 (7 bases). The CDR3 has 17 amino acids. Germline lookup yields CDR1 SGHRS and CDR2 YFSETQ. V lost 6 bases and J lost 1, with 22 bases in between.

This sequence joins TRBV13 and TRBJ2-1, with 10 nucleotides matching TRBD1. V shed 2 bases, J shed 6 bases, and the junction held 4 bases outside the gene matches. The germline gives CDR1 PRHDT, CDR2 FYEKMQ (reference sequence). This CDR3 region has 15 residues. The CDR3 sequence is CASSLRQGALNEQFF. The DNA of the CDR3 is TGTGCCAGCAGCTTAAGACAGGGGGCCCTCAATGAGCAGTTCTTC.

The V call is TRBV19, the J call TRBJ1-5; D call uncertain. This CDR3 has 15 residues. V was pared by 7 bases and J by 0 bases, with 13 bases between. Germline V gene data show CDR1 as LNHDA and CDR2 as SQIVND (reference sequence). The CDR3 nucleotides read TGTGCCAGTATCCTTAGAACAGATAGCAATCAGCCCCAGCATTTT. Its translation is CASILRTDSNQPQHF.

V is TRBV2 and J is TRBJ1-4; D perhaps matches TRBD1 (5 bases). Trimming took 8 bases from V and 4 from J, leaving 17 bases between them. This CDR3 spans 15 amino acids. Germline loops: CDR1 SNHLY, CDR2 FYNNEI. The CDR3 bases are TGTGCCAGCTACGGGAAGGGGAGGTATAATGAAAAACTGTTTTTT. Its protein is CASYGKGRYNEKLFF.